Listed here are 27 T cell receptor beta chains from one sample, sequenced in a study of shared clonotypes between healthy human individuals. CD45RO negativity and positive selection for CCR7 defined naive CD8 cells, a population that excluded terminally differentiated effector memory CD45RA+ cells. Assay used: immunoSEQ multiplex PCR; TCRdb lists only in-frame clones, some missing. This sample has 2 million to 2.5 million clones, with 93% found just once. Sequenced: naive CD8+ T cells from PBMCs. Every receptor here comes from a young man in good health. Some clones in this sample may be carry-over from other donors' samples.

The chain carries TRBV6-5 and TRBJ1-2; D is ambiguous. The V gene lost 8 bases and the J gene lost 1 base, with 14 bases spanning the gap. Germline values: CDR1 MNHEY, CDR2 SVGAGI. This CDR3 has 14 residues. CDR3 protein: CASGERADNYGYTF. The CDR3 DNA sequence: TGTGCCAGCGGCGAGCGGGCCGATAACTATGGCTACACCTTC.

This clone was seen only once. V gene TRBV19 combines with J gene TRBJ2-1; TRBD2 matches 7 bases. Germline V lookup: CDR1 LNHDA, CDR2 SQIVND (reference sequence). Trimming at V came to 2 bases and at J to 2 bases, leaving 15 bases not matched to a gene. This CDR3 contains 19 residues. The CDR3 spells CASSINGPARGEPYNEQFF. The CDR3 nucleotides are TGTGCCAGTAGTATAAACGGGCCAGCTCGGGGGGAGCCCTACAATGAGCAGTTCTTC.

J is TRBJ2-1 and V is TRBV10-1; no clear D. Germline values: CDR1 WNHNN, CDR2 SYGVQD (reference sequence). The CDR3 consists of 13 residues. V lost 2 bases and J lost 7, with 9 bases in between. The CDR3 region has the DNA TGCGCCAGCAGTGAGGACATCCGGAATGAGCAGTTCTTC. Translated: CASSEDIRNEQFF.

This clone appeared a few times. The chain uses TRBV5-5 and TRBJ1-2; D gene ambiguous. The germline V and J ends were trimmed by 0 bases and 1 base, with 10 bases remaining between them. The germline CDR1 and CDR2 sequences are SGHKS and YYEKEE (reference sequence). The CDR3 length is 15 residues. CDR3 bases: TGTGCCAGCAGCTTGGTGGGTGAAGTTAACTATGGCTACACCTTC. It encodes CASSLVGEVNYGYTF.

The chain is built from TRBV9 and TRBJ1-5; D not certain. This CDR3 region has 15 residues. The ends were cut back, 4 bases at V and 5 bases at J, with 16 bases in the middle. Germline V lookup: CDR1 SGDLS, CDR2 YYNGEE. Here the CDR3 reads CASSQRSGRDQPQHF. In nucleotides, the CDR3 is TGTGCCAGCAGCCAAAGGTCCGGGCGAGATCAGCCCCAGCATTTT.

V and J are TRBV19 and TRBJ2-2; tentative D call: TRBD1 (6 bases). V shed 5 bases and J shed 0 bases, with 13 bases lying between them. Germline CDR1 and CDR2: LNHDA and SQIVND (reference sequence). This CDR3 contains 16 residues. CDR3 DNA sequence: TGTGCCAGTAGTCCTTTCGGGACATCGAACACCGGGGAGCTGTTTTTT. Translated, it gives CASSPFGTSNTGELFF. The whole variable domain, remainder taken from reference TRBV19 and TRBJ2-2, is DGGITQSPKYLFRKEGQNVTLSCEQNLNHDAMYWYRQDPGQGLRLIYYSQIVNDFQKGDIAEGYSVSREKKESFPLTVTSAQKNPTAFYLCASSPFGTSNTGELFFGEGSRLTVL.

V and J are TRBV6-6 and TRBJ1-1; tentative D call: TRBD1 (5 bases). This CDR3 comprises 13 residues. With 6 bases removed from V and 3 bases from J, the gap between germline ends came to 11 bases. Germline V gives CDR1 MNHNY, CDR2 SVGAGI (reference sequence). The CDR3 loop is CASRSQEYTEAFF. CDR3 DNA sequence: TGTGCCAGCAGATCACAGGAGTACACTGAAGCTTTCTTT.

This clone was observed a few times. This chain joins TRBV2 and TRBJ2-7; a weak D match, TRBD2 (6 bases). Germline CDR1 reads SNHLY; CDR2 reads FYNNEI. The CDR3 length is 15 residues. V lost 4 bases, J lost 4 bases, and 17 bases lay in between. The CDR3: CASSGDSGGIYEQYF. For the CDR3, the DNA is TGTGCCAGCAGTGGGGACTCCGGGGGAATTTACGAGCAGTACTTC.

V and J are TRBV19 and TRBJ2-4, with 7 nucleotides matching TRBD2. Trimming took 4 bases from V and 5 from J; bases not matched to a gene: 8. The CDR3 contains 15 residues. Germline assignment: CDR1 LNHDA and CDR2 SQIVND (reference sequence). Here the CDR3 reads CASSTYGRGENIQYF. CDR3 nucleotides: TGTGCCAGTAGTACCTATGGCCGGGGGGAAAACATTCAGTACTTC.

The rearrangement links TRBV5-6 to TRBJ2-1; D may be TRBD2 (6 bases). V was clipped by 0 bases and J by 8 bases, with 9 bases between them. Looked up from germline, CDR1 is SGHDT and CDR2 is YYEEEE. The CDR3 contains 13 residues. DNA for the CDR3: TGTGCCAGCAGCTTGGGGACTATCCATGAGCAGTTCTTC. Its translation: CASSLGTIHEQFF.

The chain joins TRBV6-5 to TRBJ1-1; D is uncertain. The CDR3 is made up of 13 amino acids. The V gene lost 10 bases and the J gene lost 3 bases, with 15 bases spanning the gap. The germline V gene has CDR1 MNHEY and CDR2 SVGAGI. CDR3 nucleotides: TGTGCCACGCACCTCGGGCGATACACTGAAGCTTTCTTT. This codes for CATHLGRYTEAFF.

The V and J genes are TRBV27 and TRBJ2-7; D is ambiguous. Germline lookup yields CDR1 MNHEY and CDR2 SMNVEV (reference sequence). This CDR3 region has 16 residues. V lost 2 bases, J lost 3 bases, and 17 bases lay in between. The CDR3 here is CASSLVVPKGIYEQYF. In nucleotides, the CDR3 is TGTGCCAGCAGTTTAGTGGTGCCAAAAGGGATCTACGAGCAGTACTTC.

In its sample, this clone was seen once. The rearrangement links TRBV11-1 to TRBJ2-3, with D possibly TRBD2 on 5 matching bases. V dropped 1 base and J dropped 2 bases, with 13 bases sitting between them. This CDR3 comprises 16 residues. The V gene's germline CDR1 is SGHAT and CDR2 FQDESV (reference sequence). In DNA form, the CDR3 reads TGTGCCAGCAGCTTAGGAGGGTCCCCATTCACAGATACGCAGTATTTT. Translation: CASSLGGSPFTDTQYF.

V usage is TRBV7-9 and J usage is TRBJ1-1; the D gene is possibly TRBD1 (5 bases). CDR1 is SEHNR and CDR2 is FQNEAQ in the germline V gene (reference sequence). Trimming cost V 4 bases and J 0 bases, with 9 bases left between them. This CDR3 has 14 amino acids. Here the CDR3 DNA reads TGTGCCAGCAGCTCTCTAGGGGTGAACACTGAAGCTTTCTTT. It codes for CASSSLGVNTEAFF.

This clone appeared a single time. The J gene is TRBJ1-5, the V gene TRBV7-8; D gene ambiguous. CDR3 length: 15 residues. Germline V CDR1 and CDR2: SGHVS, FQNEAQ. Trimming left V 5 bases short and J 0 bases short, with 11 bases between. DNA for the CDR3: TGTGCCAGCAGCCCGGGCGTGGGTAGCAATCAGCCCCAGCATTTT. It translates to CASSPGVGSNQPQHF.

The chain uses TRBV25-1 and TRBJ2-7; D might be TRBD2 (5 bases). This CDR3 contains 12 residues. Germline CDR1 is MGHDK and CDR2 is SYGVNS. The V end lost 4 bases, the J end lost 7 bases, and 11 bases lay between the germline ends. The CDR3 DNA reads as TGTGCCAGCAGTGTAAGCGGCTTGGAGCAGTACTTC. Its translation: CASSVSGLEQYF.

The V call is TRBV27, the J call TRBJ2-1, with a possible D match to TRBD1 (6 bases). Trimming took off 4 bases at V and 2 bases at J, with 9 bases between the two ends. This CDR3 region has 14 residues. Germline assignment: CDR1 MNHEY and CDR2 SMNVEV (reference sequence). CDR3 DNA sequence: TGTGCCAGCAGTTCCAGGGGTCCCTACAATGAGCAGTTCTTC. It translates to CASSSRGPYNEQFF.

This rearrangement joins TRBV4-1 to TRBJ2-1; TRBD2 matches at 11 bases. From germline, CDR1 is MGHRA and CDR2 YSYEKL. This CDR3 has 16 residues. The junction had 10 bases not matched to a gene; V was cut back by 4 bases and J by 8 bases. The CDR3 nucleotides are TGCGCCAGCAGCCGACCACTAGCGGGAGCTTCGGATGAGCAGTTCTTC. Protein: CASSRPLAGASDEQFF.

This chain uses TRBV28 with TRBJ1-5; D possibly corresponds to TRBD1 (5 bases). The CDR3 spans 16 residues. Trimming removed 2 bases from V and 5 bases from J, with 16 bases in between. Germline CDR1 and CDR2: MDHEN and SYDVKM. This CDR3 reads CASSLGVREKDQPQHF. As DNA, the CDR3 is TGTGCCAGCAGTTTAGGCGTCAGGGAGAAAGATCAGCCCCAGCATTTT. Combining the CDR3 with reference TRBV28 and TRBJ1-5 gives the whole variable domain DVKVTQSSRYLVKRTGEKVFLECVQDMDHENMFWYRQDPGLGLRLIYFSYDVKMKEKGDIPEGYSVSREKKERFSLILESASTNQTSMYLCASSLGVREKDQPQHFGDGTRLSIL.

The V gene is TRBV7-6, the J gene TRBJ2-7, with D possibly TRBD2 on 6 matching bases. Germline V CDR1 and CDR2: SGHVS, FNYEAQ. The CDR3 is 15 residues long. V lost 5 bases to trimming and J lost 5 bases, with 19 bases between them. CDR3 loop: CASSRGTEDLHEQYF. For the CDR3, the DNA is TGTGCCAGCAGCCGGGGGACGGAGGATCTTCACGAGCAGTACTTC. Filled out from reference TRBV7-6 and TRBJ2-7, the complete variable domain reads GAGVSQSPRYKVTKRGQDVALRCDPISGHVSLYWYRQALGQGPEFLTYFNYEAQQDKSGLPNDRFSAERPEGSISTLTIQRTEQRDSAMYRCASSRGTEDLHEQYFGPGTRLTVT.

This rearrangement joins TRBV18 to TRBJ1-3; D ambiguous. From germline, CDR1 is KGHSH and CDR2 LQKENI. The V end lost 3 bases, the J end lost 0 bases, and 27 bases lay between the germline ends. CDR3 size: 21 residues. The CDR3 sequence is CASSPARGVPTMGNSGNTIYF. CDR3 coding DNA: TGTGCCAGCTCACCGGCCCGGGGAGTCCCGACCATGGGAAACTCTGGAAACACCATATATTTT.

V and J are TRBV28 and TRBJ2-2; TRBD1 matches 8 bases. The trim removed 5 bases at V and 6 bases at J, leaving 5 bases unmatched. Germline V lookup: CDR1 MDHEN, CDR2 SYDVKM. CDR3 length: 14 residues. In nucleotides, the CDR3 is TGTGCCAGCAGTATCAGGACAGGGTCCGGGGAGCTGTTTTTT. It is translated as CASSIRTGSGELFF.

The chain carries TRBV9 and TRBJ2-5, with D unresolved. This CDR3 has 17 residues. Germline assignment: CDR1 SGDLS and CDR2 YYNGEE. V lost 1 base and J lost 0, with 16 bases in between. The CDR3 is CASSVSPSKEHQETQYF. The CDR3 DNA is TGTGCCAGCAGCGTATCCCCCTCAAAGGAACACCAAGAGACCCAGTACTTC.

The V call is TRBV7-2, the J call TRBJ2-1, with D unresolved. The CDR3 contains 15 residues. The V end was cut by 1 base, the J end by 0 bases, with 7 bases between. Germline V lookup: CDR1 SGHTA, CDR2 FQGNSA. In DNA, the CDR3 is TGTGCCAGCAGCTTAGACTCAAGCTCCTACAATGAGCAGTTCTTC. Protein: CASSLDSSSYNEQFF. The entire variable domain, with the rest obtained from reference TRBV7-2 and TRBJ2-1, is as follows: GAGVSQSPSNKVTEKGKDVELRCDPISGHTALYWYRQSLGQGLEFLIYFQGNSAPDKSGLPSDRFSAERTGGSVSTLTIQRTQQEDSAVYLCASSLDSSSYNEQFFGPGTRLTVL.

This clone occurred once. The chain couples TRBV14 to TRBJ1-1, with a weak D call TRBD1 (5 bases). Per the germline V gene, CDR1 is SGHDN and CDR2 is FVKESK. The length of the CDR3 is 15 residues. Trimming took off 6 bases at V and 1 base at J, with 15 bases between the two ends. The CDR3 is CASSPAGGANTEAFF. In DNA, the CDR3 is TGTGCCAGCAGTCCGGCTGGAGGGGCGAACACTGAAGCTTTCTTT.

The chain is built from TRBV6-1 and TRBJ2-3, with D perhaps matching TRBD2 (6 bases). CDR3 size: 15 residues. V lost 4 bases and J lost 1, with 12 bases in between. Per the germline V gene, CDR1 is MNHNS and CDR2 is SASEGT. CDR3 amino acids: CASSGRRGGTDTQYF. CDR3 bases: TGTGCCAGCAGTGGACGCCGCGGGGGCACAGATACGCAGTATTTT.

The chain carries TRBV13 and TRBJ2-1; D perhaps matches TRBD2 (6 bases). The V gene lost 1 base and the J gene lost 8 bases, with 15 bases spanning the gap. The CDR3 is 15 amino acids. CDR1 PRHDT and CDR2 FYEKMQ come from the germline V gene (reference sequence). The CDR3 coding sequence is TGTGCCAGCAGCTTAGCGGGAGAGGGTTCAGATGAGCAGTTCTTC. As protein: CASSLAGEGSDEQFF.